The source of this T cell receptor beta chain is a study of T cells after yellow fever vaccination. Study-level findings and limits: Clones that expanded after primary vaccination mostly reappeared after the booster (roughly 97% CD4, 80% to 90% CD8). CD4 and CD8 compartments shared a small share of clonotypes, likely from convergent recombination. From the bulk population, abundant clonotypes could contaminate and appear within FACS-sorted repertoires.

The CDR3 has 13 residues. The germline CDR1 and CDR2 sequences are SEHNR and FQNEAQ (reference sequence). V was pared by 5 bases and J by 7 bases, with 6 bases of the junction left unmatched. About this clonotype: What it binds is unknown.

The study made its TCR cDNA through 5'RACE template switching. That step introduced a universal primer site along with UMIs. TCRdb re-analysed the 5' RACE reads in MiXCR, keeping a single row per CDR3 protein. Of around 310,000 distinct CDR3 sequences listed, 3% to 4.5% are singletons. The clonotype comes from a man between 18 and 29 years old who received the YFV17D yellow fever vaccine. This chain connects TRBV7-9 to TRBJ1-2; 8 bases fit TRBD1. The sample consisted of PBMCs, taken 5 days after the yellow fever booster vaccination. CDR3 sequence: CASSQDRVRGYTF. As DNA, the CDR3 is TGTGCCAGCAGCCAGGACAGGGTTCGTGGCTACACCTTC.